This record looks at one TCR beta chain sequence and its context. This record belongs to a study of patients and donors after allogeneic stem cell transplantation. V was shortened by 6 bases and J by 2 bases, with 17 bases between the two germline ends. This CDR3 spans 15 amino acids. CDR1 is DFQATT, CDR2 SNEGSKA, per germline (reference sequence). TCRdb re-derived calls from the RT-PCR reads in MiXCR, one entry per CDR3 protein. The repertoire holds roughly 940,000 distinct CDR3 sequences, with more than 15% as singletons. The chain combines TRBV20-1 with TRBJ1-5; tentatively, D is TRBD1 (5 bases). Sequencing was performed on blood, either unsorted or a sorted T cell fraction (not recorded which). The TCR comes from a human donor who was either an allogeneic HSCT recipient or a stem cell or donor lymphocyte infusion donor (not recorded which). It is not recorded whose cells these are; they may come from a transplant donor. This chain's CDR3 is CSAPAGGVGNQPQHF. CDR3 sequence (DNA): TGCAGTGCCCCCGCTGGGGGGGTTGGCAATCAGCCCCAGCATTTT.